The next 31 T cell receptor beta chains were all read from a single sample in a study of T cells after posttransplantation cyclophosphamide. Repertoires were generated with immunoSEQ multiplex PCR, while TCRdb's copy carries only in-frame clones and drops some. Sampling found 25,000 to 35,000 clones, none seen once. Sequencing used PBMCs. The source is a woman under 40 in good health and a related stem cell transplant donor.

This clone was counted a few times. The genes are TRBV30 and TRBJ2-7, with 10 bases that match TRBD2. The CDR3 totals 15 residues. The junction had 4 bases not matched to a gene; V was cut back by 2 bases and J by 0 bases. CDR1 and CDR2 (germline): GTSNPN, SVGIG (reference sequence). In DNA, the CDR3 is TGTGCCTGGAGTTTTAGCGGGGGGTTCTCCTACGAGCAGTACTTC. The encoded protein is CAWSFSGGFSYEQYF.

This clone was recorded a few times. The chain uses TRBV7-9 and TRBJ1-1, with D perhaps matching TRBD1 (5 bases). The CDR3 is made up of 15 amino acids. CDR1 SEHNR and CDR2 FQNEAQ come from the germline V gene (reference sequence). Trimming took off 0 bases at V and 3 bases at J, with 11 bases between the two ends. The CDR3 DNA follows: TGTGCCAGCAGCTTAGCCCAGGGATACGACACTGAAGCTTTCTTT. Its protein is CASSLAQGYDTEAFF.

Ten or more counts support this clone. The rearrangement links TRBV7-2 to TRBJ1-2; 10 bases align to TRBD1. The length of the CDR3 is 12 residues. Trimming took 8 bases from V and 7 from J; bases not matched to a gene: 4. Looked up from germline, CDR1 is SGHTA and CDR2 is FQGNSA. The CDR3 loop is CASGTGAGGYTF. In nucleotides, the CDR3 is TGTGCCAGCGGGACAGGGGCGGGTGGCTACACCTTC.

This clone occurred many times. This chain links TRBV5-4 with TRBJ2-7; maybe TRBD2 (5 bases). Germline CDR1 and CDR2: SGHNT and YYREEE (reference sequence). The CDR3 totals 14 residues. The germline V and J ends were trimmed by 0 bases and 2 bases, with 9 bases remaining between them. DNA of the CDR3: TGTGCCAGCAGCTTGGCCGAGCGGCCCTACGAGCAGTACTTC. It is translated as CASSLAERPYEQYF.

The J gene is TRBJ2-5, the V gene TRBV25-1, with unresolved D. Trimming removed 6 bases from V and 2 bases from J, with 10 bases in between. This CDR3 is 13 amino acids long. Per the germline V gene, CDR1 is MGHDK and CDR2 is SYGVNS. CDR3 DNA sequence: TGTGCCAGCAGCAAAGGGCCTCAAGAGACCCAGTACTTC. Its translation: CASSKGPQETQYF.

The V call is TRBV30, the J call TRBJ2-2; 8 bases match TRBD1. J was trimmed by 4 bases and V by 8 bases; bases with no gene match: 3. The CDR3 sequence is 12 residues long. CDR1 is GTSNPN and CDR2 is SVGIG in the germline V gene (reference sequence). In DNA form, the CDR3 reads TGTGCCGGTACAGGGGGCACCGGGGAGCTGTTTTTT. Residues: CAGTGGTGELFF.

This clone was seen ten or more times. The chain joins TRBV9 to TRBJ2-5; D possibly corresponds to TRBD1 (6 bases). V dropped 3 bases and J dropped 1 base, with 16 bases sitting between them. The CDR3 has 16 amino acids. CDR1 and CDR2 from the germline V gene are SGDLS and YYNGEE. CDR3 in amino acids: CASSARQGSTQETQYF. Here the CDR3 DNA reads TGTGCCAGCAGCGCTCGCCAGGGGAGTACCCAAGAGACCCAGTACTTC. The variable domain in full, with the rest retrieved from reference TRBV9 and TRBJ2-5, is DSGVTQTPKHLITATGQRVTLRCSPRSGDLSVYWYQQSLDQGLQFLIQYYNGEERAKGNILERFSAQQFPDLHSELNLSSLELGDSALYFCASSARQGSTQETQYFGPGTRLLVL.

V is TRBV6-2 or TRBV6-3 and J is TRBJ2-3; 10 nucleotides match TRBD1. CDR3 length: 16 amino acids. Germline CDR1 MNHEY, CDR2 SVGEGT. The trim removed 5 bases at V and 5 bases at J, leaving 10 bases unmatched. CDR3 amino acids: CASSRQGAPSKDTQYF. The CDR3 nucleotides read TGTGCCAGCAGTCGACAGGGGGCCCCCTCTAAAGATACGCAGTATTTT.

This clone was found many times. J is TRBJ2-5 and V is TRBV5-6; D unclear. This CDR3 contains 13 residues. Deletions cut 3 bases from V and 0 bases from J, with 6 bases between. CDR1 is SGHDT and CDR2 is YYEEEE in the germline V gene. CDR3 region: CASSSSYQETQYF. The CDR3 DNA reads TGTGCCAGCAGCTCGAGCTACCAAGAGACCCAGTACTTC.

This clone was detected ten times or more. The CDR3 DNA reads as TGTGCCAGCAGCTTAGGCGGACTCGGCTACGAGCAGTACTTC. It encodes CASSLGGLGYEQYF. The chain recombines TRBV11-3 with TRBJ2-7, with D possibly being TRBD2 (5 bases). The V end was cut by 1 base, the J end by 3 bases, with 10 bases between. Germline V gene sequence: CDR1 SGHNT, CDR2 YENEEA. There are 14 residues in the CDR3.

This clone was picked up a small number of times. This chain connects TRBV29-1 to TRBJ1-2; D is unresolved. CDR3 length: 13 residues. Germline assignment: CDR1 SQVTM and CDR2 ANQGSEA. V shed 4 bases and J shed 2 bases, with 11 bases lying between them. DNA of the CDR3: TGCAGCGTTGTTGGAGGCAGGAACTATGGCTACACCTTC. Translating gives CSVVGGRNYGYTF.

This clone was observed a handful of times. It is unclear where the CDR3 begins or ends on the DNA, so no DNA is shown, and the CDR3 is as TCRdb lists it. CDR3: CASTSGLAGIRGLETQYF. The rearrangement joins TRBV5-4 to TRBJ2-5; TRBD2 reflects the table's D call only, with no check against the DNA. Including both end residues, the CDR3 is 18 amino acids long. The germline V gene encodes CDR1 SGHNT and CDR2 YYREEE (reference sequence).

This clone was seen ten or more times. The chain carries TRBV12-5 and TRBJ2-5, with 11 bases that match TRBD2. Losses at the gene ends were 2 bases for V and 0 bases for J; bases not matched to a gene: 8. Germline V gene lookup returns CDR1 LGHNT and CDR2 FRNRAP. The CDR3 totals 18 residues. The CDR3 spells CASGLTRTSGWYQETQYF. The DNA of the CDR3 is TGTGCTAGTGGTTTGACTCGGACTAGCGGGTGGTACCAAGAGACCCAGTACTTC.

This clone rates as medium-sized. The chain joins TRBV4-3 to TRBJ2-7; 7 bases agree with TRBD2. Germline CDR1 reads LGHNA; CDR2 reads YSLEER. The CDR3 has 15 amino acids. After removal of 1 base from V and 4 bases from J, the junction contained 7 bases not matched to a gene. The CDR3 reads CASSQGAGFQYEQYF. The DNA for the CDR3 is TGCGCCAGCAGCCAAGGAGCGGGATTCCAATACGAGCAGTACTTC.

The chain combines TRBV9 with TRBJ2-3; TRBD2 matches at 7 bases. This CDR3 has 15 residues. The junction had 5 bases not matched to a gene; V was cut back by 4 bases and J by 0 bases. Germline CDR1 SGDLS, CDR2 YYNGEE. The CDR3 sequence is CASSLGLDSTDTQYF. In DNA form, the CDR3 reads TGTGCCAGCAGCCTCGGACTAGACAGCACAGATACGCAGTATTTT.

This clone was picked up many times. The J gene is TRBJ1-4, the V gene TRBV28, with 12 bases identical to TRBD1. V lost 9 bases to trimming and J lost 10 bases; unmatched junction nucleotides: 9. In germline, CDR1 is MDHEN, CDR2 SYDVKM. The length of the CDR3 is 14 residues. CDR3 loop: CASGSGTGGGKLFF. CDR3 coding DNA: TGTGCCAGTGGATCCGGGACAGGGGGCGGAAAACTGTTTTTT.

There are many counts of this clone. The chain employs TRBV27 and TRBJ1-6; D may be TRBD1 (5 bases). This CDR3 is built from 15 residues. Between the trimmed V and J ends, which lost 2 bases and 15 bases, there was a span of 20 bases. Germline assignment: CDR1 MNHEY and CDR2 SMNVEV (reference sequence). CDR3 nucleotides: TGTGCCAGCAGTTTAGGTACAGGTCCCTTTGTTTTCCTCCACTTT. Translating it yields CASSLGTGPFVFLHF.

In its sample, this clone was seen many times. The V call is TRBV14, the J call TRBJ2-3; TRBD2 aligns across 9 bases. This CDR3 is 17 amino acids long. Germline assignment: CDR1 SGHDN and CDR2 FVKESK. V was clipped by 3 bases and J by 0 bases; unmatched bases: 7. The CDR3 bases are TGTGCCAGCAGCCAGGGGTTAGCGGGGGCTAGCACAGATACGCAGTATTTT. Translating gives CASSQGLAGASTDTQYF.

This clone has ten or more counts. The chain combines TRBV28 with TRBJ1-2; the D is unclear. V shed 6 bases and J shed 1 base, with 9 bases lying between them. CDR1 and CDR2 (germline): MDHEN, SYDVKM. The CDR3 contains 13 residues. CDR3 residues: CASRGPGNYGYTF. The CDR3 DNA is TGTGCCAGCAGGGGCCCCGGTAACTATGGCTACACCTTC.

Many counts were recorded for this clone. This CDR3 reads CASSEGGLNYGYTF. In DNA form, the CDR3 reads TGTGCCAGCAGTGAAGGAGGACTTAACTATGGCTACACCTTC. The genes are TRBV6-1 and TRBJ1-2; D is unclear. The V gene's germline CDR1 is MNHNS and CDR2 SASEGT. V lost 1 base, J lost 1 base, and 7 bases lay in between. The CDR3 is made up of 14 amino acids.

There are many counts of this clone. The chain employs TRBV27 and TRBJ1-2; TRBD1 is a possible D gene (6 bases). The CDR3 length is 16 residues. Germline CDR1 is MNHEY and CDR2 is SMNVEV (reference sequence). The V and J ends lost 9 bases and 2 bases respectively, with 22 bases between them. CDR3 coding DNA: TGTGCCAGTGCTCCCACTCCGAGGGGGTCCAACTATGGCTACACCTTC. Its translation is CASAPTPRGSNYGYTF.

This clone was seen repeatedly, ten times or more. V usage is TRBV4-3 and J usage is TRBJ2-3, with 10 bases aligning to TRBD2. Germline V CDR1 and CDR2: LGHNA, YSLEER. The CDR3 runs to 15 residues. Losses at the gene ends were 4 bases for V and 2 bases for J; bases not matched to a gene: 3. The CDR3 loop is CASSLGLADTDTQYF. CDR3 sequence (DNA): TGCGCCAGCAGCCTTGGACTAGCGGACACAGATACGCAGTATTTT.

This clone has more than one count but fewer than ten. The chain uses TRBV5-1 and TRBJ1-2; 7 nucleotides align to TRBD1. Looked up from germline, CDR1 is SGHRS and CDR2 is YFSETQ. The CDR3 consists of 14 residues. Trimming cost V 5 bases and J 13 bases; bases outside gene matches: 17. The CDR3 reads CASSQVLGTEFFTF. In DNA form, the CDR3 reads TGCGCCAGCAGTCAAGTCCTCGGGACAGAATTTTTCACCTTC. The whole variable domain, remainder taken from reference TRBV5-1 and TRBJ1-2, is KAGVTQTPRYLIKTRGQQVTLSCSPISGHRSVSWYQQTPGQGLQFLFEYFSETQRNKGNFPGRFSGRQFSNSRSEMNVSTLELGDSALYLCASSQVLGTEFFTFGSGTRLTVV.

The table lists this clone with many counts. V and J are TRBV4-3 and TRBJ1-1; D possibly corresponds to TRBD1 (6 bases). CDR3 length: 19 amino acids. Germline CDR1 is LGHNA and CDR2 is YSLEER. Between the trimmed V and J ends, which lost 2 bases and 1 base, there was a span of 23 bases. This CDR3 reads CASSQLPYQGPSGNTEAFF. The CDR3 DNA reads TGCGCCAGCAGCCAATTACCCTATCAGGGGCCCTCGGGGAACACTGAAGCTTTCTTT.

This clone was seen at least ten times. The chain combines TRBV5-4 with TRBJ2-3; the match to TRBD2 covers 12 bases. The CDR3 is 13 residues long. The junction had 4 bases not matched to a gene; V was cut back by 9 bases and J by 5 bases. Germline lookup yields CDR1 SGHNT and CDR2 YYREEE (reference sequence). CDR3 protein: CATGLAGLDTQYF. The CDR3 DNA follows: TGTGCCACCGGACTAGCGGGGTTAGATACGCAGTATTTT. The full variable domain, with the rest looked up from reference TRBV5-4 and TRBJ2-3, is ETGVTQSPTHLIKTRGQQVTLRCSSQSGHNTVSWYQQALGQGPQFIFQYYREEENGRGNFPPRFSGLQFPNYSSELNVNALELDDSALYLCATGLAGLDTQYFGPGTRLTVL.

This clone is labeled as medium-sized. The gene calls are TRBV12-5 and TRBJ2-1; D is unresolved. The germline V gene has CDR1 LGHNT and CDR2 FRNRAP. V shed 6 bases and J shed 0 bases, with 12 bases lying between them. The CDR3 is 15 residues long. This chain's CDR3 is CASGETVSSYNEQFF. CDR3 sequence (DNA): TGTGCTAGTGGGGAGACTGTAAGCTCCTACAATGAGCAGTTCTTC.

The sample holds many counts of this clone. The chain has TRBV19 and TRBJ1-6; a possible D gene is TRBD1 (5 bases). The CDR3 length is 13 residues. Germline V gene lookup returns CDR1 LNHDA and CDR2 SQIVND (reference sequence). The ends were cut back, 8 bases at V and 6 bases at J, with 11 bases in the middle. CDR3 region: CASLRGINSPLHF. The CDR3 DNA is TGTGCCAGTCTACGGGGGATTAATTCACCCCTCCACTTT. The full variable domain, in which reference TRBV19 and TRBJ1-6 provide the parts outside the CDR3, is DGGITQSPKYLFRKEGQNVTLSCEQNLNHDAMYWYRQDPGQGLRLIYYSQIVNDFQKGDIAEGYSVSREKKESFPLTVTSAQKNPTAFYLCASLRGINSPLHFGNGTRLTVT.

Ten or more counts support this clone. The CDR3 sequence: CASSLELAGGHSTDTQYF. The CDR3 nucleotides read TGTGCCAGCAGCTTAGAACTAGCGGGGGGCCACAGCACAGATACGCAGTATTTT. The chain uses TRBV7-9 and TRBJ2-3, with 12 bases that match TRBD2. The CDR3 runs to 18 residues. Germline assignment: CDR1 SEHNR and CDR2 FQNEAQ (reference sequence). The V gene end was trimmed by 1 base and the J gene end by 0 bases; junction bases not matched to a gene: 5.

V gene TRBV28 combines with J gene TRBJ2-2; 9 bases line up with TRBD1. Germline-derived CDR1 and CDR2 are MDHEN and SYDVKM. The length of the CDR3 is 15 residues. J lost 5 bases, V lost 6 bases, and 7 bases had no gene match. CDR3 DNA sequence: TGTGCCAGCAGCACAAACAGGGGGCGTACCGGGGAGCTGTTTTTT. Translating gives CASSTNRGRTGELFF.

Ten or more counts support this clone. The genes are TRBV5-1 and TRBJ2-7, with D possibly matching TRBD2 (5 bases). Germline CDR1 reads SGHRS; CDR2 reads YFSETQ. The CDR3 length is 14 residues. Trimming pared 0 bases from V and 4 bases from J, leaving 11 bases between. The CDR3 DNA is TGCGCCAGCAGCTTGGGCTACGGGGATTACGAGCAGTACTTC. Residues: CASSLGYGDYEQYF.

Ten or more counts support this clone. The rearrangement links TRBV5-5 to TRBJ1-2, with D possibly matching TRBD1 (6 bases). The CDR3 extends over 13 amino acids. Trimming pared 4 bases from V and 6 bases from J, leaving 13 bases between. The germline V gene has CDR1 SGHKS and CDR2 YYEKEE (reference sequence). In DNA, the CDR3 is TGTGCCAGCAGCCCCGACAGGATCGATGGCTACACCTTC. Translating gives CASSPDRIDGYTF.